This TCR beta chain stems from a study of blood T cell repertoires in COVID-19. Study-wide background: Sites in the United States, Italy and Spain provided acute and convalescent COVID-19 samples. Sources were T cells, B-cell-depleted T cells, or PBMCs; the material itself was cDNA or gDNA.

Trimming shortened V by 4 bases and J by 5 bases, and 14 bases separated the two germline ends. This CDR3 is 15 amino acids long. The V gene's germline CDR1 is SGHAT and CDR2 FQNNGV. In the source study's methods: Researchers report that nucleated cell counts were estimated from reference gene primer amplification. The protocol was immunoSEQ multiplex PCR, while the TCRdb copy is restricted to in-frame clones and leaves out a portion. Clone size and the V and J calls come from that table; the DNA yielded D and trimming. The profile shows some 70,000 clones, less than 85% of them singletons. Sequencing was done on a sample of peripheral blood. The V and J genes are TRBV11-2 and TRBJ2-2; possibly TRBD1 for D (6 bases). This clonotype originated in a man aged 60 to 69 with acute or convalescent COVID-19. Here the CDR3 reads CASSSSAGDTGELFF. CDR3 nucleotide sequence: TGTGCCAGCAGCTCTTCTGCAGGGGATACCGGGGAGCTGTTTTTT.